This entry lists 30 T cell receptor beta chains sequenced from one sample in a study of cytomegalovirus exposure and HLA in healthy donors. In the PCR, 60 Vbeta and 13 Jbeta primers were used. Repertoires were generated with immunoSEQ multiplex PCR, while TCRdb's copy carries only in-frame clones and drops some. The sample includes 110,000 to 150,000 clones, less than 85% seen only once; the top ten take 4.3%. The sequencing input was PBMCs. The receptors stem from a man between 18 and 29 years old in good health and CMV-seropositive.

This chain uses TRBV6-6 with TRBJ2-1, with 9 bases identical to TRBD1. The length of the CDR3 is 15 residues. V dropped 0 bases and J dropped 3; count of bases not matched to a gene: 0. CDR1 and CDR2 (germline): MNHNY, SVGAGI (reference sequence). CDR3: CASSYSGQGYNEQFF. The CDR3 nucleotides are TGTGCCAGCAGTTACTCGGGACAGGGCTACAATGAGCAGTTCTTC.

V usage is TRBV12-5 and J usage is TRBJ2-3, with 9 bases fitting TRBD1. Losses at the gene ends were 0 bases for V and 0 bases for J; bases not matched to a gene: 4. This CDR3 spans 17 amino acids. CDR1 is LGHNT and CDR2 is FRNRAP in the germline V gene. As DNA, the CDR3 is TGTGCTAGTGGTTTGGTACTAGGGACAGGGAGCACAGATACGCAGTATTTT. This translates into CASGLVLGTGSTDTQYF.

The rearrangement uses TRBV5-1 and TRBJ2-2, with unresolved D. Trimming left V 4 bases short and J 5 bases short, with 18 bases between. Looked up from germline, CDR1 is SGHRS and CDR2 is YFSETQ. CDR3 size: 16 residues. The CDR3 reads CASSPISGLGTGELFF. CDR3 bases: TGCGCCAGCAGCCCGATTTCGGGTCTTGGTACCGGGGAGCTGTTTTTT.

Only a few counts were recorded for this clone. The chain has TRBV7-9 and TRBJ1-2; D gene unclear. Germline CDR1 SEHNR, CDR2 FQNEAQ (reference sequence). The length of the CDR3 is 13 residues. The ends were cut back, 1 base at V and 8 bases at J, with 11 bases in the middle. Here the CDR3 DNA reads TGTGCCAGCAGCTTAGAGGTAGGGAGAGGCTACACCTTC. It translates to CASSLEVGRGYTF.

This chain connects TRBV27 to TRBJ1-5, with TRBD1 identical over 7 bases. This CDR3 has 15 residues. Germline-derived CDR1 and CDR2 are MNHEY and SMNVEV (reference sequence). V was clipped by 6 bases and J by 2 bases; unmatched bases: 7. The CDR3 loop is CASRSMDRRNQPQHF. The CDR3 nucleotides read TGTGCCAGCAGATCTATGGACAGGCGCAATCAGCCCCAGCATTTT.

The rearrangement uses TRBV10-1 and TRBJ2-2, with a possible D match to TRBD1 (5 bases). This CDR3 spans 14 amino acids. V was trimmed by 3 bases and J by 5 bases, leaving 10 bases between them. The germline V gene has CDR1 WNHNN and CDR2 SYGVQD (reference sequence). CDR3 residues: CASSDQGRTGELFF. CDR3 sequence (DNA): TGCGCCAGCAGTGACCAGGGTAGGACCGGGGAGCTGTTTTTT.

J is TRBJ1-1 and V is TRBV29-1; 7 bases are shared with TRBD1. Germline V gives CDR1 SQVTM, CDR2 ANQGSEA. V was pared by 5 bases and J by 0 bases, with 9 bases of the junction left unmatched. CDR3 length: 15 amino acids. The DNA for the CDR3 is TGCAGCGTTCGAGGGGGCTGGGGGATGAACACTGAAGCTTTCTTT. Protein: CSVRGGWGMNTEAFF.

The chain combines TRBV7-2 with TRBJ2-7; TRBD2 matches at 8 bases. The trim removed 5 bases at V and 5 bases at J, leaving 11 bases unmatched. Per the germline V gene, CDR1 is SGHTA and CDR2 is FQGNSA. The CDR3 runs to 15 residues. CDR3 nucleotide sequence: TGTGCCAGCAGCCGGGGGAGCGGGAGTTTTAACGAGCAGTACTTC. Encoded protein: CASSRGSGSFNEQYF.

V usage is TRBV30 and J usage is TRBJ1-6; 7 nucleotides agree with TRBD1. The CDR3 is 13 amino acids. Germline V gene lookup returns CDR1 GTSNPN and CDR2 SVGIG (reference sequence). V was clipped by 4 bases and J by 6 bases; unmatched bases: 3. The CDR3 spells CAWTTGRNSPLHF. In DNA form, the CDR3 reads TGTGCCTGGACGACAGGGCGTAATTCACCCCTCCACTTT.

The chain is built from TRBV5-8 and TRBJ1-1; possibly TRBD1 for D (5 bases). The CDR3 contains 16 residues. Per germline, CDR1 SGHTS and CDR2 YDEGEE. Between the trimmed V and J ends, which lost 0 bases and 1 base, there was a span of 13 bases. CDR3: CASSLARAGGNTEAFF. CDR3 coding DNA: TGTGCCAGCAGCTTGGCGAGGGCCGGGGGGAACACTGAAGCTTTCTTT.

The CDR3 reads CAISGRTSNTEAFF. The CDR3 nucleotides are TGTGCCATCTCGGGCAGGACATCTAACACTGAAGCTTTCTTT. The chain combines TRBV10-3 with TRBJ1-1, with D perhaps TRBD1 (5 bases). There are 14 residues in the CDR3. V shed 8 bases and J shed 2 bases, with 15 bases lying between them. The germline V gene has CDR1 ENHRY and CDR2 SYGVKD.

The rearrangement joins TRBV28 to TRBJ1-1; the D gene is possibly TRBD1 (6 bases). The CDR3 contains 13 residues. The germline V gene has CDR1 MDHEN and CDR2 SYDVKM. Between the trimmed V and J ends, which lost 6 bases and 1 base, there was a span of 9 bases. CDR3 DNA: TGTGCCAGCAGGGGGGCAAGGAACACTGAAGCTTTCTTT. Residues: CASRGARNTEAFF.

The rearrangement joins TRBV18 to TRBJ2-7; 8 bases align to TRBD1. The CDR3 loop spans 15 amino acids. Per the germline V gene, CDR1 is KGHSH and CDR2 is LQKENI. V gave up 3 bases and J gave up 1 base; unmatched junction bases: 5. The CDR3 sequence is CASSPGQGASYEQYF. The DNA for the CDR3 is TGTGCCAGCTCACCTGGACAGGGCGCTTCCTACGAGCAGTACTTC.

V gene TRBV5-1 combines with J gene TRBJ2-3, with 9 bases that match TRBD2. V trimming: 0 bases; J trimming: 10 bases; junction bases outside the gene matches: 9. The CDR3 has 15 residues. Germline CDR1 SGHRS, CDR2 YFSETQ. This chain's CDR3 is CASSLAQVAGAPQYF. In nucleotides, the CDR3 is TGCGCCAGCAGCTTGGCCCAGGTAGCGGGGGCCCCGCAGTATTTT.

The chain recombines TRBV28 with TRBJ1-6; 11 positions match TRBD1. Germline values: CDR1 MDHEN, CDR2 SYDVKM. The CDR3 contains 16 residues. Losses at the gene ends were 6 bases for V and 11 bases for J; bases not matched to a gene: 12. The CDR3 spells CASRHRSGTGGTPLHF. CDR3 DNA: TGTGCCAGCAGGCACAGATCCGGGACAGGGGGGACACCCCTCCACTTT.

The rearrangement joins TRBV2 to TRBJ2-1, with TRBD1 matching over 11 bases. Losses at the gene ends were 7 bases for V and 4 bases for J; bases not matched to a gene: 6. The CDR3 runs to 15 residues. CDR1 and CDR2 from the germline V gene are SNHLY and FYNNEI. The CDR3 nucleotides are TGTGCCAGCATCGGGACAGGGGGACTTTACAATGAGCAGTTCTTC. It translates to CASIGTGGLYNEQFF.

The V gene is TRBV5-1, the J gene TRBJ2-7; D gene ambiguous. Per the germline V gene, CDR1 is SGHRS and CDR2 is YFSETQ. Trimming left V 4 bases short and J 4 bases short, with 12 bases between. The CDR3 sequence is 13 residues long. The CDR3 reads CASSPLDKYEQYF. CDR3 nucleotide sequence: TGCGCCAGCAGCCCACTCGACAAGTACGAGCAGTACTTC.

The chain is built from TRBV28 and TRBJ1-5, with a possible D match to TRBD1 (6 bases). CDR1 and CDR2 from the germline V gene are MDHEN and SYDVKM. V was pared by 7 bases and J by 6 bases, with 22 bases between. This CDR3 has 16 residues. CDR3 region: CASNVRSGEEGQPQHF. DNA of the CDR3: TGTGCCAGCAACGTAAGGTCAGGGGAAGAAGGTCAGCCCCAGCATTTT.

V usage is TRBV4-2 and J usage is TRBJ1-2; tentative D call: TRBD1 (5 bases). V lost 0 bases and J 3 bases, leaving 11 bases between the germline ends. This CDR3 spans 15 amino acids. Germline V gives CDR1 LGHNA, CDR2 YNFKEQ. The DNA of the CDR3 is TGTGCCAGCAGCCAAGAACCGGCGGGGGACTATGGCTACACCTTC. It translates to CASSQEPAGDYGYTF.

This sequence joins TRBV21-1 and TRBJ2-7; no DNA check was done on the table's D call, TRBD1. TRBV21-1 is flagged as a pseudogene. The CDR3 runs 16 residues. CDR3 DNA: TGTGCCACCCGGGACAGGGTGCATCCAGGGACCTACGAGCAGTACTTC. As protein: CATRDRVHPGTYEQYF.

The chain employs TRBV11-2 and TRBJ2-5; the D gene is possibly TRBD1 (6 bases). Germline CDR1 is SGHAT and CDR2 is FQNNGV. Trimming cost V 0 bases and J 7 bases, with 18 bases left between them. CDR3 size: 16 residues. The CDR3 spells CASSLDPGVSLGTQYF. CDR3 coding DNA: TGTGCCAGCAGCTTAGATCCAGGGGTTAGTTTGGGGACCCAGTACTTC.

This sequence joins TRBV7-9 and TRBJ1-2, with TRBD1 matching over 10 bases. With 6 bases clipped from V and 5 bases from J, the junction kept 3 bases outside the gene matches. The length of the CDR3 is 13 residues. CDR1 and CDR2 (germline): SEHNR, FQNEAQ (reference sequence). The CDR3 DNA follows: TGTGCCAGCAGTGACAGGGGGCTTTATGGCTACACCTTC. As protein: CASSDRGLYGYTF.

This clone was detected a few times. The chain is built from TRBV5-4 and TRBJ1-2, with D perhaps TRBD1 (5 bases). Trimming removed 4 bases at V and 0 bases at J, with 10 bases between. This CDR3 comprises 14 residues. The V gene's germline CDR1 is SGHNT and CDR2 YYREEE (reference sequence). CDR3 region: CASSLDTSNYGYTF. The CDR3 nucleotides read TGTGCCAGCAGCCTGGACACCTCTAACTATGGCTACACCTTC.

This chain uses TRBV7-6 with TRBJ2-5; the D is unclear. CDR1 is SGHVS and CDR2 is FNYEAQ in the germline V gene. The CDR3 spans 11 residues. Trimming left V 5 bases short and J 4 bases short, with 5 bases between. In DNA, the CDR3 is TGTGCCAGCAGCCTCTCAGAGACCCAGTACTTC. Translation gives CASSLSETQYF.

This chain connects TRBV5-1 to TRBJ1-4; 7 bases are a match to TRBD1. The junction had 7 bases not matched to a gene; V was cut back by 4 bases and J by 7 bases. Germline V CDR1 and CDR2: SGHRS, YFSETQ. The CDR3 loop spans 14 amino acids. In nucleotides, the CDR3 is TGCGCCAGCAGCCCTCGACAGGGAGGTGAAAAACTGTTTTTT. Protein product: CASSPRQGGEKLFF.

This rearrangement joins TRBV4-1 to TRBJ2-5; 15 nucleotides line up with TRBD2. From germline, CDR1 is MGHRA and CDR2 YSYEKL. The CDR3 runs 17 residues. V gave up 2 bases and J gave up 5 bases; unmatched junction bases: 6. CDR3 in amino acids: CASSQTLGLAGGETQYF. CDR3 nucleotide sequence: TGCGCCAGCAGCCAAACCCTCGGACTAGCGGGAGGGGAGACCCAGTACTTC.

In regard to this clone: A read error may produce the germline difference seen at one junction end. The chain couples TRBV5-1 to TRBJ1-4, with a weak D call TRBD1 (6 bases). The CDR3 extends over 14 amino acids. Germline V gives CDR1 SGHRS, CDR2 YFSETQ. This chain's CDR3 is CASGLQGINEKLFF. For the CDR3, the DNA is TGCGCCAGCGGCTTACAGGGAATTAATGAAAAACTGTTTTTT.

The CDR3 sequence: CASSPSNVLTF. DNA for the CDR3: TGTGCCAGCTCACCCTCCAACGTCCTGACTTTC. The V call is TRBV18, the J call TRBJ2-6; unclear D gene. This CDR3 is 11 amino acids long. Trimming removed 3 bases at V and 8 bases at J, with 2 bases between. From germline, CDR1 is KGHSH and CDR2 LQKENI.

The chain carries TRBV2 and TRBJ2-2, with a tentative D call TRBD1 (5 bases). V was shortened by 7 bases and J by 2 bases, with 8 bases between the two germline ends. The CDR3 runs 13 residues. Germline V CDR1 and CDR2: SNHLY, FYNNEI. The CDR3 here is CASIDRNTGELFF. The CDR3 DNA sequence: TGTGCCAGCATAGACAGAAACACCGGGGAGCTGTTTTTT.

The rearrangement uses TRBV11-2 and TRBJ2-3; the D gene is possibly TRBD1 (6 bases). Germline V gene lookup returns CDR1 SGHAT and CDR2 FQNNGV. Trimming cost V 5 bases and J 4 bases, with 16 bases left between them. The CDR3 contains 15 residues. CDR3 in DNA: TGTGCCAGCAGCCCGAGGGACACGGACGCAGATACGCAGTATTTT. It yields the protein CASSPRDTDADTQYF.